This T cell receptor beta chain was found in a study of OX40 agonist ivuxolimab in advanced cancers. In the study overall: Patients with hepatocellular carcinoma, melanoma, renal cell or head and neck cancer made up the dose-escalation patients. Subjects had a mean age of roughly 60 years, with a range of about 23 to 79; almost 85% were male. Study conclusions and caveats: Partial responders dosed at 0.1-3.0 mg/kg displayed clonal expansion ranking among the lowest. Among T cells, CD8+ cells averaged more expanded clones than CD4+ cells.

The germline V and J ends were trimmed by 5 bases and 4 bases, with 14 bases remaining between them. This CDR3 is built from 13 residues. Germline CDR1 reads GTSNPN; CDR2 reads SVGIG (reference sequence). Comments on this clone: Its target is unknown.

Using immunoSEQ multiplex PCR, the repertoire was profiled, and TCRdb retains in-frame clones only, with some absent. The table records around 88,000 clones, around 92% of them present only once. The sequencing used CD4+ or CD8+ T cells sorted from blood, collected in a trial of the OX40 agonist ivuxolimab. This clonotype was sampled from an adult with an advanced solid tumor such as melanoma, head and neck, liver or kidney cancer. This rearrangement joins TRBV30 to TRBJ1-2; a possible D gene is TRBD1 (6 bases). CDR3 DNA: TGTGCCTGGTCAACAGGGATAACCTATGGCTACACCTTC. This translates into CAWSTGITYGYTF.